This is a list of T cell receptor beta chains from one sample in a study of T cell changes during pregnancy in multiple sclerosis. Sequencing was performed with immunoSEQ multiplex PCR; in TCRdb, only in-frame clones are kept and a portion is missing. The sample lists some 41,000 clones; 94% were seen once. The specimen comprised CD8+ T cells from peripheral blood mononuclear cells, sampled in the third trimester of pregnancy. The receptors were sampled from a female donor with multiple sclerosis, enrolled in a pregnancy study. Each CDR3 is given with its conserved first and last residue. The D gene is left open where the match is weak. Clone size is not always given. Where it is, it says once, few, many or a class for expanded clones.

15 | TRBJ2-3 | - | - | TRBV5-1 | TGCGCCAGCAGCCAGTCTTTCTCGGGGACAGATACGCAGTATTTT | CASSQSFSGTDTQYF
15 | TRBJ2-3 | TRBD2 | - | TRBV2 | TGTGCCAGCAATCGGGCTAGCGGGGCCGCGGATACGCAGTATTTT | CASNRASGAADTQYF
17 | TRBJ1-2 | TRBD1 | once | TRBV14 | TGTGCCAGCAGCCAAGATGGAAGCGGGACAGGGTTTGGTGGCTACACCTTC | CASSQDGSGTGFGGYTF
13 | TRBJ2-5 | - | - | TRBV11-2 | TGTGCCAGCAGCTTAGTCCTGCGGGAGACCCAGTACTTC | CASSLVLRETQYF
18 | TRBJ2-3 | TRBD2 | - | TRBV25-1 | TGTGCCAGCAGTGGGCTAGCGGGAGTTTTTACTAGCACAGATACGCAGTATTTT | CASSGLAGVFTSTDTQYF
14 | TRBJ2-7 | - | once | TRBV2 | TGTGCCAGCGGCGCTAGGGGCCGTTCCTACGAGCAGTACTTC | CASGARGRSYEQYF
15 | TRBJ2-7 | - | - | TRBV9 | TGTGCCAGCAGCGTAGAGGCTAGCGCTAACTACGAGCAGTACTTC | CASSVEASANYEQYF
15 | TRBJ2-3 | - | - | TRBV29-1 | TGCAGCGTTGACCCCTCATACTACAAAGAAGATACGCAGTATTTT | CSVDPSYYKEDTQYF
14 | TRBJ1-2 | - | - | TRBV6-1 | TGTGCCAGCAGTGAACCGTCGCGCTACTATGGCTACACCTTC | CASSEPSRYYGYTF
19 | TRBJ2-1 | TRBD2 | - | TRBV7-3 | TGTGCCAGCAGCCAAGGACTAGAATCTTCCGAAAGCTCCTACAATGAGCAGTTCTTC | CASSQGLESSESSYNEQFF
16 | TRBJ2-3 | TRBD2 | - | TRBV5-1 | TGCGCCAGCAGCGAACGGACTAGGTCCTCCCTGGATACGCAGTATTTT | CASSERTRSSLDTQYF
16 | TRBJ1-5 | - | - | TRBV6-1 | TGTGCCAGCAGTGCAAAAAGAGACAGAGTCAATCAGCCCCAGCATTTT | CASSAKRDRVNQPQHF
17 | TRBJ2-1 | TRBD2 | - | TRBV29-1 | TGCAGCGTTGAGGGGGTCAAGGCGGGAGGCTCCTACAATGAGCAGTTCTTC | CSVEGVKAGGSYNEQFF
16 | TRBJ1-5 | - | - | TRBV12-1 | TGTGCCAGCAGCGGCTACAGGGGAGTAATCAATCAGCCCCAGCATTTT | CASSGYRGVINQPQHF
19 | TRBJ2-1 | TRBD2 | - | TRBV27 | TGTGCCAGCAGTTTTAGTGCGGGACTAGCGGGACCCTCCTACAATGAGCAGTTCTTC | CASSFSAGLAGPSYNEQFF
12 | TRBJ1-1 | TRBD1 | - | TRBV27 | TGTGCCAGCAGTCGACAGGGATCTGAAGCTTTCTTT | CASSRQGSEAFF
14 | TRBJ2-3 | TRBD1 | - | TRBV30 | TGTGCCTGGAGCGGACAGGGTCCCCCAGATACGCAGTATTTT | CAWSGQGPPDTQYF
15 | TRBJ1-5 | - | - | TRBV7-9 | TGTGCCAGCAGCTCGACAGCGTCTAGCAATCAGCCCCAGCATTTT | CASSSTASSNQPQHF
16 | TRBJ2-1 | TRBD1 | - | TRBV6-5 | TGTGCCAGCAGTTACTCGGCAGGGGGATTCTACAATGAGCAGTTCTTC | CASSYSAGGFYNEQFF
18 | TRBJ2-3 | - | - | TRBV21-1 | TGTGCCAGCAGCAAAGTAACCCAAAGGGACAAAAGCACAGATACGCAGTATTTT | CASSKVTQRDKSTDTQYF
16 | TRBJ1-3 | - | - | TRBV19 | TGTGCCAGTAGTATTGGGCAAAGAAGCTCTGGAAACACCATATATTTT | CASSIGQRSSGNTIYF
14 | TRBJ2-7 | - | - | TRBV19 | TGTGCCAGTAGTATAGGGGCGGGGTCCTACGAGCAGTACTTC | CASSIGAGSYEQYF
18 | TRBJ1-5 | - | - | TRBV28 | TGTGCCAGCAGTTCCGGGGAGGGGGTAAAAGCGGGCAATCAGCCCCAGCATTTT | CASSSGEGVKAGNQPQHF
18 | TRBJ2-1 | - | - | TRBV19 | TGTGCCAGTACTCCCTCTTTCGGGGAGGAATACTCCTACAATGAGCAGTTCTTC | CASTPSFGEEYSYNEQFF
18 | TRBJ2-2 | TRBD1 | - | TRBV19 | TGTGCCAGTAGTCCCGGGACAGGGGGCATCGCGAACACCGGGGAGCTGTTTTTT | CASSPGTGGIANTGELFF
13 | TRBJ1-4 | - | - | TRBV11-2 | TGTGCCAGCAGCCGCTACCCTAATGAAAAACTGTTTTTT | CASSRYPNEKLFF
14 | TRBJ2-5 | - | - | TRBV28 | TGTGCCAGCAGTTTTTTATACTCCCAAGAGACCCAGTACTTC | CASSFLYSQETQYF